These T cell receptor beta chains were read from a single sample in a study of blood T cell repertoires in COVID-19. Using immunoSEQ multiplex PCR, the repertoire was profiled, and TCRdb retains in-frame clones only, with some absent. The data contain 200,000 to 250,000 clones, 70% to 85% of them singletons. Sequenced sample: peripheral blood. The receptors originated from a woman of 80 years or more with COVID-19, enrolled during active disease. CDR3s include the opening cysteine and the closing phenylalanine or tryptophan. Fields, in order: V gene, clone size, J gene, D gene, CDR3 DNA, CDR3 protein. The D gene is left open where the match is weak. Expanded clones are given a class, and other clones once, few, many or no size at all.

V gene: TRBV7-9
clone size: NA
J gene: TRBJ1-2
D gene: NA
CDR3 DNA: TGTGCCAGCAGCTCCGGACACGATGCGAGAGGTGGCTATGGCTACACCTTC
CDR3 protein: CASSSGHDARGGYGYTF

V gene: TRBV7-9
clone size: once
J gene: TRBJ2-5
D gene: NA
CDR3 DNA: TGTGCCAGCAGCTTAGCGGGGGGACAGACCCAGTACTTC
CDR3 protein: CASSLAGGQTQYF

V gene: TRBV5-1
clone size: NA
J gene: TRBJ1-6
D gene: TRBD1
CDR3 DNA: TGCGCCAGCAGCAGAACAGGGGATCAGGATTCACCCCTCCACTTT
CDR3 protein: CASSRTGDQDSPLHF

V gene: TRBV19
clone size: NA
J gene: TRBJ1-5
D gene: TRBD1
CDR3 DNA: TGTGCCAGTAGTATCGGACAGGGGATTCAGCCCCAGCATTTT
CDR3 protein: CASSIGQGIQPQHF

V gene: TRBV18
clone size: NA
J gene: TRBJ1-5
D gene: TRBD1
CDR3 DNA: TGTGCCAGCTCACCTGGACAGGCTCATCAGCCCCAGCATTTT
CDR3 protein: CASSPGQAHQPQHF

V gene: TRBV27
clone size: NA
J gene: TRBJ1-2
D gene: TRBD1
CDR3 DNA: TGTGCCAGCAGTTTCCAAGCAGGGGGCGGTGAAGGCTACACCTTC
CDR3 protein: CASSFQAGGGEGYTF

V gene: TRBV5-1
clone size: few
J gene: TRBJ2-5
D gene: TRBD2
CDR3 DNA: TGCGCCAGCAGCGGTATGCCGGGACTAGCGGGGGAGACCCAGTACTTC
CDR3 protein: CASSGMPGLAGETQYF

V gene: TRBV3-1/TRBV3-2
clone size: NA
J gene: TRBJ2-1
D gene: TRBD2
CDR3 DNA: TGTGCCAGCAGCCAGGGGGGAGGGAACAATGAGCAGTTCTTC
CDR3 protein: CASSQGGGNNEQFF

V gene: TRBV24-1
clone size: few
J gene: TRBJ1-2
D gene: TRBD1
CDR3 DNA: TGTGCCACCAGCCCTGGGACAGGGGCAGGAGGCTACACCTTC
CDR3 protein: CATSPGTGAGGYTF

V gene: TRBV5-1
clone size: NA
J gene: TRBJ2-5
D gene: TRBD2
CDR3 DNA: TGCGCCAGCAGCTTCCGGGACTATAAAGAGACCCAGTACTTC
CDR3 protein: CASSFRDYKETQYF

V gene: TRBV2
clone size: once
J gene: TRBJ2-5
D gene: NA
CDR3 DNA: TGTGCCAGCAGTCCGGGGAGGATTCAAGAGACCCAGTACTTC
CDR3 protein: CASSPGRIQETQYF

V gene: TRBV25-1
clone size: NA
J gene: TRBJ2-5
D gene: NA
CDR3 DNA: TGTGCCAGCAGTGAAAGCCTAGCGCACACCCAGTACTTC
CDR3 protein: CASSESLAHTQYF

V gene: TRBV6-5
clone size: NA
J gene: TRBJ2-7
D gene: NA
CDR3 DNA: TGTGCCAGCAAGGGTGGAGCAGGGGTCTACGAGCAGTACTTC
CDR3 protein: CASKGGAGVYEQYF

V gene: TRBV24-1
clone size: few
J gene: TRBJ1-2
D gene: NA
CDR3 DNA: TGTGCCACCAGTGAGGGCCCTGGTGGCTACACCTTC
CDR3 protein: CATSEGPGGYTF

V gene: TRBV5-4
clone size: NA
J gene: TRBJ1-1
D gene: TRBD1
CDR3 DNA: TGTGCCAGCAGCCTGGCGACAGGGGTGAGCACTGAAGCTTTCTTT
CDR3 protein: CASSLATGVSTEAFF

V gene: TRBV7-3
clone size: NA
J gene: TRBJ1-2
D gene: TRBD1
CDR3 DNA: TGTGCCAGCAGCTGGGACAGGGGGAATGGCTACACCTTC
CDR3 protein: CASSWDRGNGYTF

V gene: TRBV2
clone size: NA
J gene: TRBJ1-2
D gene: TRBD1
CDR3 DNA: TGTGCCAGCAGCCAACAGGGGGAAGTTGATGGCTACACCTTC
CDR3 protein: CASSQQGEVDGYTF

V gene: TRBV20-1
clone size: once
J gene: TRBJ2-7
D gene: TRBD2
CDR3 DNA: TGCAGTGCTAGTACACTAGCGGGTACCTACGAGCAGTACTTC
CDR3 protein: CSASTLAGTYEQYF